Described below is a single T cell receptor beta chain sequence and its context. Germline V lookup: CDR1 SGHTA, CDR2 FQGNSA. V lost 3 bases and J lost 8, with 13 bases in between. CDR3 length equals 13 residues. The sample comes from a study of T cell changes during pregnancy in multiple sclerosis. Data came from immunoSEQ multiplex PCR; TCRdb stores just in-frame clones and leaves some out. The sample includes tens of thousands of clones, 85% to 95% of them seen just once. The material was peripheral blood, obtained after pregnancy. J is TRBJ1-1 and V is TRBV7-2, with a possible D match to TRBD1 (5 bases). This receptor was taken from a female donor with multiple sclerosis, enrolled in a pregnancy study. The CDR3, as DNA: TGTGCCAGCAGCTTGGATGCAGGGCTGGAAGCTTTCTTT. Its protein is CASSLDAGLEAFF.